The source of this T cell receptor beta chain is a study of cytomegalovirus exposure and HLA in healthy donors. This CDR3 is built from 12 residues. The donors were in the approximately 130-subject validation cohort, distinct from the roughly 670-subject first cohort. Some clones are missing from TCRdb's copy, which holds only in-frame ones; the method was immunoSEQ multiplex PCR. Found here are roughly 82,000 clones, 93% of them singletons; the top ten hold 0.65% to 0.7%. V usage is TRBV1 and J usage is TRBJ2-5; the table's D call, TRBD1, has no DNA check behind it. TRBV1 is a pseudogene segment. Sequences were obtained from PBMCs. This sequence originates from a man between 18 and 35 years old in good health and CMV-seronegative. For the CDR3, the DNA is TGCACCAGCAGCCAAGACCAATCAACCCAGTACTTC. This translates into CTSSQDQSTQYF.